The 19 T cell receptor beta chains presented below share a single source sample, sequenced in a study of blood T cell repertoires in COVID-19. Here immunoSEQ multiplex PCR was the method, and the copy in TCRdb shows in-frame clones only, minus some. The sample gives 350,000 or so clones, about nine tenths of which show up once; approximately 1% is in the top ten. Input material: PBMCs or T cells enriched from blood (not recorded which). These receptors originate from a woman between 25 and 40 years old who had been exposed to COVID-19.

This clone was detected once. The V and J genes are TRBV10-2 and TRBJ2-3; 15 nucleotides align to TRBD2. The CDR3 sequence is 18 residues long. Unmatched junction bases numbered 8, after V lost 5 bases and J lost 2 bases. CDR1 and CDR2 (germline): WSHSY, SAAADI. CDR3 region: CASSRTSGRALLTDTQYF. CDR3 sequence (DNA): TGCGCCAGCAGTCGGACTAGCGGGAGGGCCCTACTCACAGATACGCAGTATTTT.

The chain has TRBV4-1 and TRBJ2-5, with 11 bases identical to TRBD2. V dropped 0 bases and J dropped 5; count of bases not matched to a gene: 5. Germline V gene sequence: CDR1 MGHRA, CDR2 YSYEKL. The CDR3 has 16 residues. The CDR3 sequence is CASSQDPPSGRETQYF. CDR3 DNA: TGCGCCAGCAGCCAAGATCCCCCTAGCGGGAGGGAGACCCAGTACTTC.

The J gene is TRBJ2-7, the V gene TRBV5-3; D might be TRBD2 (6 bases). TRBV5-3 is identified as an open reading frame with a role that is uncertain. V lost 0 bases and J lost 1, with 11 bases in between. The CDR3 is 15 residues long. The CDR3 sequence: CARSLEGRGSYEQYF. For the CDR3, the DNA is TGTGCCAGAAGCTTGGAGGGGCGGGGATCCTACGAGCAGTACTTC.

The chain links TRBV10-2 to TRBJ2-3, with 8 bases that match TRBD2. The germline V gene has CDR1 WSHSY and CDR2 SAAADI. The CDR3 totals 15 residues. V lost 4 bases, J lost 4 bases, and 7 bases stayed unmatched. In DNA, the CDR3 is TGCGCCAGCAGTGGTTGGCTAGCGGGCGCAGATACGCAGTATTTT. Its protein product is CASSGWLAGADTQYF.

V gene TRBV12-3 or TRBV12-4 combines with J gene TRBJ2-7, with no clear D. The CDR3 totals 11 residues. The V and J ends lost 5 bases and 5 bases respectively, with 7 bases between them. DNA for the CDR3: TGTGCCAGCAGTACGCAGAACGAGCAGTACTTC. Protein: CASSTQNEQYF.

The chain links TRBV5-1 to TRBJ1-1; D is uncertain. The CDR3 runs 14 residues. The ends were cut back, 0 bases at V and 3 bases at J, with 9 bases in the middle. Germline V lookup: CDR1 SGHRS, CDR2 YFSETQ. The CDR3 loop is CASSLDSSDTEAFF. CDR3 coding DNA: TGCGCCAGCAGCTTGGACAGTAGCGACACTGAAGCTTTCTTT. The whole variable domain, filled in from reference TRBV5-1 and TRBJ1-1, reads KAGVTQTPRYLIKTRGQQVTLSCSPISGHRSVSWYQQTPGQGLQFLFEYFSETQRNKGNFPGRFSGRQFSNSRSEMNVSTLELGDSALYLCASSLDSSDTEAFFGQGTRLTVV.

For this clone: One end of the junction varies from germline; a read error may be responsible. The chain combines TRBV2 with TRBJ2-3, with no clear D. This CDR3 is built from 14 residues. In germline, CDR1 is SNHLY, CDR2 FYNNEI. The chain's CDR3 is CASSDQARTYTQYF. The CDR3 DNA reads TGTGCCAGCAGTGATCAGGCTCGCACATATACGCAGTATTTT.

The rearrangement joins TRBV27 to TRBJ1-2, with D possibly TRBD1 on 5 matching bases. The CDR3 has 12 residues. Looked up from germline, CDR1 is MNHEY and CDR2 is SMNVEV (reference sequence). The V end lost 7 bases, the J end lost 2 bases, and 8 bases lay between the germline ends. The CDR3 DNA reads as TGTGCCAGCAAACGGGGGAACTATGGCTACACCTTC. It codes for CASKRGNYGYTF.

The CDR3 DNA is TGTGCCAGCAATAGGCGGAAGACCCAAGAGACCCAGTACTTC. It translates to CASNRRKTQETQYF. The chain is built from TRBV28 and TRBJ2-5, with D uncertain. There are 14 residues in the CDR3. Trimming left V 7 bases short and J 1 base short, with 13 bases between. The germline V gene has CDR1 MDHEN and CDR2 SYDVKM.

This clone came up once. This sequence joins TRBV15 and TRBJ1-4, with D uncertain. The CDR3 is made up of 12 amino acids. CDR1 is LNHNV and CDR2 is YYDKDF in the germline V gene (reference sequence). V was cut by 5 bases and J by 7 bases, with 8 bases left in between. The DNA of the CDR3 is TGTGCCACCAGCGTATACAGTGAAAAACTGTTTTTT. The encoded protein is CATSVYSEKLFF.

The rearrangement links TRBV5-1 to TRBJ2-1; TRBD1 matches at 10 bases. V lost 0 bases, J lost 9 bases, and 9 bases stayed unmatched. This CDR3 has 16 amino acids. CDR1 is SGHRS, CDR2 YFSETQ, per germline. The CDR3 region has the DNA TGCGCCAGCAGCTTGGGGGGACAGGGGAGGGCAGGTGAGCAGTTCTTC. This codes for CASSLGGQGRAGEQFF.

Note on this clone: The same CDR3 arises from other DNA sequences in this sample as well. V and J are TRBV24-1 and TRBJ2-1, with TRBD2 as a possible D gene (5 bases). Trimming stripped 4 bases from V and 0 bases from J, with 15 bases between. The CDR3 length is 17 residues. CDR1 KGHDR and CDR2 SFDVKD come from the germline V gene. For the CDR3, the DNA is TGTGCCACCAGTGACCCCAGCGGAGGAAGCTCCTACAATGAGCAGTTCTTC. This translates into CATSDPSGGSSYNEQFF.

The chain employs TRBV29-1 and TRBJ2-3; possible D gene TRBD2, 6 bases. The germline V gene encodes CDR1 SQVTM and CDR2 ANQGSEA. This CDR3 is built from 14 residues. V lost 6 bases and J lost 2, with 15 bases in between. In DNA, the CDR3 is TGCAGCGTAACCCGGGACTTCGTCACAGATACGCAGTATTTT. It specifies CSVTRDFVTDTQYF.

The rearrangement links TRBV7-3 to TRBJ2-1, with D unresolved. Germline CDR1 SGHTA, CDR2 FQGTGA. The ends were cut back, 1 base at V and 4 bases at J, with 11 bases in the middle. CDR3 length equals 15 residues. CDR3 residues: CASSLKVGQYNEQFF. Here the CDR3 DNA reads TGTGCCAGCAGCTTAAAAGTTGGCCAGTACAATGAGCAGTTCTTC.

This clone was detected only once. The CDR3 DNA follows: TGCGCCAGCTCCTCAAAGGGGGGGCTCGGTCAAGAGACCCAGTACTTC. This codes for CASSSKGGLGQETQYF. The rearrangement joins TRBV5-1 to TRBJ2-5, with a tentative D call TRBD2 (7 bases). Trimming removed 7 bases at V and 2 bases at J, with 21 bases between. Germline V lookup: CDR1 SGHRS, CDR2 YFSETQ. The CDR3 runs 16 residues.

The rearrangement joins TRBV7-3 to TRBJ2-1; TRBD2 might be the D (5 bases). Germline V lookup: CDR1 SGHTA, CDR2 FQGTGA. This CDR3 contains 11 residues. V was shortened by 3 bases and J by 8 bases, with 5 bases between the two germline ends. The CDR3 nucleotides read TGTGCCAGCAGCTTTAGCGATGAGCAGTTCTTC. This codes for CASSFSDEQFF.

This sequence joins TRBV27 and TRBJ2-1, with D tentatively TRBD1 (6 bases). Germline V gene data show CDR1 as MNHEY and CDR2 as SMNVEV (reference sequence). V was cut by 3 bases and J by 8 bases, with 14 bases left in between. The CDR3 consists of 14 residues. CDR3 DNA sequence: TGTGCCAGCAGTTTCGTCGCAGGGGAACATGAGCAGTTCTTC. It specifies CASSFVAGEHEQFF.

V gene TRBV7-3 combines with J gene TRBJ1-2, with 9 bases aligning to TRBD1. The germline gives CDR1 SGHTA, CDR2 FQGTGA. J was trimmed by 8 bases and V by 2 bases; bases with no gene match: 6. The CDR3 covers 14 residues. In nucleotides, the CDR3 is TGTGCCAGCAGCTTAGGGGACAGGGAGATAGGCTACACCTTC. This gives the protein CASSLGDREIGYTF.

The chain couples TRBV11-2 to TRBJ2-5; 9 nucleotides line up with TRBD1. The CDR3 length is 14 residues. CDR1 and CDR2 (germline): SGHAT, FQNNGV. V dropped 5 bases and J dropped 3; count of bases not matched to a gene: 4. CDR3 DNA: TGTGCCAGCAGCCCAGGGACAGGGAAAGAGACCCAGTACTTC. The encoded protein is CASSPGTGKETQYF.